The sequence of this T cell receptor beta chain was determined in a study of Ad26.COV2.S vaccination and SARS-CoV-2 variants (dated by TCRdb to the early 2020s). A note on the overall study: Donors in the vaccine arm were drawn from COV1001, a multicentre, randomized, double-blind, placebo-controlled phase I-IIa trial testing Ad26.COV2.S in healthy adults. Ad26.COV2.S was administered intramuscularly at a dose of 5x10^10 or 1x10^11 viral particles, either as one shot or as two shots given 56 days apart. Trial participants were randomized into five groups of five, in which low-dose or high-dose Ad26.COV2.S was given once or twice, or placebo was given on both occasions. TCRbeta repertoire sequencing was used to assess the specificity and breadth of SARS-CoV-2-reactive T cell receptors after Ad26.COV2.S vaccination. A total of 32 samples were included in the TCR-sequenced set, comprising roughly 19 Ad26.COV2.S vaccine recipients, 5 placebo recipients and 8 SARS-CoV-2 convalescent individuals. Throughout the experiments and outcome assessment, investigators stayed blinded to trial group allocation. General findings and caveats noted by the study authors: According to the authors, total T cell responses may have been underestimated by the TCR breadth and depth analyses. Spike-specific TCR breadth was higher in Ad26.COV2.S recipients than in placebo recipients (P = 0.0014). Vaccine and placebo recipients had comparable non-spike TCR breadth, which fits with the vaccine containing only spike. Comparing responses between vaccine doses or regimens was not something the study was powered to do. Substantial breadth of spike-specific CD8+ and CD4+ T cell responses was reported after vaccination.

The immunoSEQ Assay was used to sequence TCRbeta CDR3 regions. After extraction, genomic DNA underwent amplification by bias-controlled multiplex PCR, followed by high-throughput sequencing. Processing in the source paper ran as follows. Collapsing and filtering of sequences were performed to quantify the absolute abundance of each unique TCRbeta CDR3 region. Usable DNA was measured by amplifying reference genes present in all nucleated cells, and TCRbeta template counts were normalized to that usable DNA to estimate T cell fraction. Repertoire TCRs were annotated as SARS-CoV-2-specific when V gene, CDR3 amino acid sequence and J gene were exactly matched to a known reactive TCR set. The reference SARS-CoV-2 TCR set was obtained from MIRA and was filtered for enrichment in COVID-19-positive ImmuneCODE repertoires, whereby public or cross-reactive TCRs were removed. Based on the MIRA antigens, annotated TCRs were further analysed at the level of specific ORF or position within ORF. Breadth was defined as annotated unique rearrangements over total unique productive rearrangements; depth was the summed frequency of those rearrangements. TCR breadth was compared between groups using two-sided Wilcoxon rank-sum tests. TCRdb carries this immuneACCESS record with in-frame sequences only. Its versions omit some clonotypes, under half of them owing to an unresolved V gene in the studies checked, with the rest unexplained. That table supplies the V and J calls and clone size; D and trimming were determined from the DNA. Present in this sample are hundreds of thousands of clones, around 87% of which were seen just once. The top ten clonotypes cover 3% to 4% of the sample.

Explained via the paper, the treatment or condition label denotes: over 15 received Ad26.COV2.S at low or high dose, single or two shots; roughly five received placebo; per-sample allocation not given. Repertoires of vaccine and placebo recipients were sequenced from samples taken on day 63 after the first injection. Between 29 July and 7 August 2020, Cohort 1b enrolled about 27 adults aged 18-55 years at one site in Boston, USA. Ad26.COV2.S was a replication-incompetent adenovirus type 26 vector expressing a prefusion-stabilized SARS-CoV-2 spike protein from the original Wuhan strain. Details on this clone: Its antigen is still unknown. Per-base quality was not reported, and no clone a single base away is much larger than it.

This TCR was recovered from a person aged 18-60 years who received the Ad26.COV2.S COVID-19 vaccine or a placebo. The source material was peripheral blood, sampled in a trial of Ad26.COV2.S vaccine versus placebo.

Here the CDR3 is given as CASSQDPLAVRSGANVLTF. The bases are TGTGCCAGCAGCCAAGATCCCCTAGCAGTCCGCTCTGGGGCCAACGTCCTGACTTTC. This chain is built from TRBV3-1 (or the pseudogene TRBV3-2) and TRBJ2-6; the D gene is possibly TRBD2, with 5 bases matching. Including cysteine and phenylalanine, the CDR3 has 19 amino acids. Of the read, only the CDR3 DNA is kept; its 57 bases are in frame from base 1. The junction carries 15 bases between V and J, which are trimmed by 0 bases and 0 bases respectively. The germline V gene (reference sequence) gives CDR1 as LGHDT and CDR2 as YNNKEL.